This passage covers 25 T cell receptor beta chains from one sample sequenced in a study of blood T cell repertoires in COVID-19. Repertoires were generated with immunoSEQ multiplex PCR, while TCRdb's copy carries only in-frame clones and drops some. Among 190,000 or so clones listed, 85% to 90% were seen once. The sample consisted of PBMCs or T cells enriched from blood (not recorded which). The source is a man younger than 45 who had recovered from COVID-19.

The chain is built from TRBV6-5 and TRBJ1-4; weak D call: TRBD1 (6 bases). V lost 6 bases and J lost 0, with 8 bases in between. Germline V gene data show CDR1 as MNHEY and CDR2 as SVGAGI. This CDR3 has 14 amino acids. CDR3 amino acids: CASSWTATNEKLFF. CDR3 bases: TGTGCCAGCAGCTGGACAGCAACTAATGAAAAACTGTTTTTT.

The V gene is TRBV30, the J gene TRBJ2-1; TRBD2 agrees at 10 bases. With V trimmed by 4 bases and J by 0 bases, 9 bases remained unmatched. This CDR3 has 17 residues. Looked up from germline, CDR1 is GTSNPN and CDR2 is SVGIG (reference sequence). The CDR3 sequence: CAWKRASGSNSYNEQFF. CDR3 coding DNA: TGTGCCTGGAAAAGGGCTAGCGGGAGTAACTCCTACAATGAGCAGTTCTTC.

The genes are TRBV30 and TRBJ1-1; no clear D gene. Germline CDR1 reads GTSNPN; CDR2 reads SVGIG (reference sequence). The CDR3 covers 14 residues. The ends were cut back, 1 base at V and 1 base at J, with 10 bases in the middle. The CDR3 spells CAWSGHQANTEAFF. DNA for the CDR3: TGTGCCTGGAGTGGTCATCAGGCGAACACTGAAGCTTTCTTT.

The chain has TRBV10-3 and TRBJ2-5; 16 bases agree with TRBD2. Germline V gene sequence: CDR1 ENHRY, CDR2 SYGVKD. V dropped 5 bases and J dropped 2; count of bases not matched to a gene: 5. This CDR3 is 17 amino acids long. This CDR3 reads CAISMGTSGGAQETQYF. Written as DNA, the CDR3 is TGTGCCATCAGTATGGGGACTAGCGGGGGGGCTCAAGAGACCCAGTACTTC.

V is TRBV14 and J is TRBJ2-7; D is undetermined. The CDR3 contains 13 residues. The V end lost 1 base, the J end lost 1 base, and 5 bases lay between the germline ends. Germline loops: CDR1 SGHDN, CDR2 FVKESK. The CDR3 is CASSQGQSYEQYF. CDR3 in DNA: TGTGCCAGCAGCCAAGGTCAGTCCTACGAGCAGTACTTC.

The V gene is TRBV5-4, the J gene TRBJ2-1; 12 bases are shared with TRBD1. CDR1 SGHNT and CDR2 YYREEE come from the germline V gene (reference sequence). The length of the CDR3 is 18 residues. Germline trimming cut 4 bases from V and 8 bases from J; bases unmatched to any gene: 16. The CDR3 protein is CASSGTPGQGAFVDEQFF. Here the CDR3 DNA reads TGTGCCAGCAGCGGAACCCCGGGACAGGGGGCATTCGTGGATGAGCAGTTCTTC.

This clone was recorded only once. The CDR3 loop is CASRAGGGAYNEQFF. Written as DNA, the CDR3 is TGTGCCAGCAGGGCGGGCGGGGGTGCCTACAATGAGCAGTTCTTC. The J gene is TRBJ2-1, the V gene TRBV2; TRBD2 agrees at 7 bases. V shed 6 bases, J shed 2 bases, and the junction held 7 bases outside the gene matches. The germline CDR1 and CDR2 sequences are SNHLY and FYNNEI. The CDR3 contains 15 residues.

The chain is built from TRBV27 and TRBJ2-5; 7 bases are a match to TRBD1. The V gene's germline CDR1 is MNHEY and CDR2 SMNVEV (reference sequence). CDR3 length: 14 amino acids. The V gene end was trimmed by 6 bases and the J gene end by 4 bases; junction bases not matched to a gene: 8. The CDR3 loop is CASRLQGWRETQYF. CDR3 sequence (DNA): TGTGCCAGCAGATTACAGGGGTGGAGAGAGACCCAGTACTTC.

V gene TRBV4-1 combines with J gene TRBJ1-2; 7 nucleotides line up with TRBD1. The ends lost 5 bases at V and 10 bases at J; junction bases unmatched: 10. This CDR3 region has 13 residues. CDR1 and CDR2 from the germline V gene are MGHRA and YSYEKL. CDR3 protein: CASSWPGQKNYTF. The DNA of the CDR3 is TGCGCCAGCAGCTGGCCGGGACAGAAGAACTACACCTTC.

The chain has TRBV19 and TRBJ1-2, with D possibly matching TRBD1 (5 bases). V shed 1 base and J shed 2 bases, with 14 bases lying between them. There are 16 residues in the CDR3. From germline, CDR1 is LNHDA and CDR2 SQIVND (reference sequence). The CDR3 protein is CASSIGTGLANYGYTF. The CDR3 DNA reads TGTGCCAGTAGTATAGGAACAGGCTTGGCAAACTATGGCTACACCTTC.

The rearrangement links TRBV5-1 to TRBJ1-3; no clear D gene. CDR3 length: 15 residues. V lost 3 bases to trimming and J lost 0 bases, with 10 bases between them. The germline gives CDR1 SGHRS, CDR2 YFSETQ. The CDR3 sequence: CASSSTAYSGNTIYF. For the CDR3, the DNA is TGCGCCAGCAGCTCGACTGCGTACTCTGGAAACACCATATATTTT.

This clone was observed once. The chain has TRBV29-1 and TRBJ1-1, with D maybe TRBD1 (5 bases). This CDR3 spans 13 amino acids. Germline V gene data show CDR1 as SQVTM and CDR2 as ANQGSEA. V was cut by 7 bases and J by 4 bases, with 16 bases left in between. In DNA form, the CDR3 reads TGCAGCGCGCCAGGGTTAAGGAGCACTGAAGCTTTCTTT. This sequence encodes CSAPGLRSTEAFF.

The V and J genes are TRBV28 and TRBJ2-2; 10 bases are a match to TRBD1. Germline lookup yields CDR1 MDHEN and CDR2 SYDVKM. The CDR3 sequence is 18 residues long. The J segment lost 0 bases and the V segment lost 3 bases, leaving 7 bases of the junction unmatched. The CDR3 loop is CASSFSLGQGANTGELFF. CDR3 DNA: TGTGCCAGCAGTTTTAGTTTAGGACAGGGGGCGAACACCGGGGAGCTGTTTTTT.

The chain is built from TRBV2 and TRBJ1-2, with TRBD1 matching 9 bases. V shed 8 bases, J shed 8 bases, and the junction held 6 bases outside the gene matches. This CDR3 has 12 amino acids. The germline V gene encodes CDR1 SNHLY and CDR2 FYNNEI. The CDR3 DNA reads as TGTGCCAGCTCTGGGACAGGGATCGGCTACACCTTC. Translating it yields CASSGTGIGYTF.

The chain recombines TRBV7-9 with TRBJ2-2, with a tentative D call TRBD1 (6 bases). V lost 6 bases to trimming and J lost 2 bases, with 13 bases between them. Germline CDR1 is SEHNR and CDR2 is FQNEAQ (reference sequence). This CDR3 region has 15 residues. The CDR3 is CASRDPGTNTGELFF. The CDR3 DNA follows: TGTGCCAGCAGGGACCCCGGGACAAACACCGGGGAGCTGTTTTTT.

CDR3 protein: CASSEAGGVGGIEQFF. DNA of the CDR3: TGTGCCAGCAGTGAAGCGGGAGGGGTAGGGGGAATTGAGCAGTTCTTC. V and J are TRBV2 and TRBJ2-1; maybe TRBD2 (7 bases). CDR1 SNHLY and CDR2 FYNNEI come from the germline V gene. This CDR3 has 16 residues. Deletions cut 0 bases from V and 9 bases from J, with 18 bases between. The complete variable domain, with remaining parts taken from reference TRBV2 and TRBJ2-1, reads EPEVTQTPSHQVTQMGQEVILRCVPISNHLYFYWYRQILGQKVEFLVSFYNNEISEKSEIFDDQFSVERPDGSNFTLKIRSTKLEDSAMYFCASSEAGGVGGIEQFFGPGTRLTVL.

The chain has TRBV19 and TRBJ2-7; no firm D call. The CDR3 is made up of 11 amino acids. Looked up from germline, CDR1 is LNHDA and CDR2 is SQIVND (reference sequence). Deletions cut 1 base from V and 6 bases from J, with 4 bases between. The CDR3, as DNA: TGTGCCAGTAGTATAGCCGGCGAGCAGTACTTC. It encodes CASSIAGEQYF.

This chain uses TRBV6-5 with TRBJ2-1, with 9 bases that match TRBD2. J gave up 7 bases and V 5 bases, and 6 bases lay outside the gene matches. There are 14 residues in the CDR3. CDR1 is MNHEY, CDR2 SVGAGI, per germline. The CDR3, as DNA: TGTGCCAGCAGTCTTAGCGGGAGCGTAAATGAGCAGTTCTTC. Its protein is CASSLSGSVNEQFF.

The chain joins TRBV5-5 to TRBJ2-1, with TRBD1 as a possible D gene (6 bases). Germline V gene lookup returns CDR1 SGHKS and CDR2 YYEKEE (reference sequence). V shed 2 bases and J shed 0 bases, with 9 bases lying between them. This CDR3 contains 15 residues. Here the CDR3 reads CASSLGQSSYNEQFF. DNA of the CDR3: TGTGCCAGCAGCTTAGGACAGAGCTCCTACAATGAGCAGTTCTTC.

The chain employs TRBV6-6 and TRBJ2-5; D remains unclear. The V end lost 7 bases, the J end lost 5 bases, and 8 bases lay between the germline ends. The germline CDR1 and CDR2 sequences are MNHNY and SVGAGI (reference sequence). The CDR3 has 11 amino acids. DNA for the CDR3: TGTGCCAGCATGAGGCGGGAGACCCAGTACTTC. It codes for CASMRRETQYF.

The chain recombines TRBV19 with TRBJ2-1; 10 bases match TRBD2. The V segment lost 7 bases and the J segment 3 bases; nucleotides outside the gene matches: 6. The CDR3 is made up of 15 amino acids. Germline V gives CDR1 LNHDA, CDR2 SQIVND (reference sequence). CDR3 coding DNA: TGTGCCAGTAACATCGGACTAGCGGACTACAATGAGCAGTTCTTC. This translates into CASNIGLADYNEQFF.

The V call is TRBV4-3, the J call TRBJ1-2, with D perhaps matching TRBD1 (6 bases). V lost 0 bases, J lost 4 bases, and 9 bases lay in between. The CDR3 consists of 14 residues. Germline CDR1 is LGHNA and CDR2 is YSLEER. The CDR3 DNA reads TGCGCCAGCAGCCAAGATGACAGGCTCTATGGCTACACCTTC. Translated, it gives CASSQDDRLYGYTF.

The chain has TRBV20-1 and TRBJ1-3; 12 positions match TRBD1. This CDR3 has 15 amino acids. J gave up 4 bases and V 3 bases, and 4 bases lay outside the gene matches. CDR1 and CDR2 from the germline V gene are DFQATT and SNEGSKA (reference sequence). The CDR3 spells CSASWDRGPGNTIYF. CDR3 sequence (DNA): TGCAGTGCTAGTTGGGACAGGGGGCCCGGAAACACCATATATTTT.

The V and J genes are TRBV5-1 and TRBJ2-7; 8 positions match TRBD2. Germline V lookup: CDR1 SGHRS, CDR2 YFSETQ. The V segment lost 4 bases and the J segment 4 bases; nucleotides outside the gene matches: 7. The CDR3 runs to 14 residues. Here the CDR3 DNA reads TGCGCCAGCAGCGGGGCGGGGGGCCGGTACGAGCAGTACTTC. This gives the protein CASSGAGGRYEQYF. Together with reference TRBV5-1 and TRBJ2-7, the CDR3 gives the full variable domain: KAGVTQTPRYLIKTRGQQVTLSCSPISGHRSVSWYQQTPGQGLQFLFEYFSETQRNKGNFPGRFSGRQFSNSRSEMNVSTLELGDSALYLCASSGAGGRYEQYFGPGTRLTVT.

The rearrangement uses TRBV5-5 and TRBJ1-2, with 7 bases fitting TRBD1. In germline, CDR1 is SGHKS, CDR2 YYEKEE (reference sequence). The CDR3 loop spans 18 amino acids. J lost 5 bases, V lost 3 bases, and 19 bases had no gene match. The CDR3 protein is CASSSFLSTGSKEYGYTF. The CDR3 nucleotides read TGTGCCAGCAGCTCCTTCCTATCGACAGGGTCAAAAGAATATGGCTACACCTTC.